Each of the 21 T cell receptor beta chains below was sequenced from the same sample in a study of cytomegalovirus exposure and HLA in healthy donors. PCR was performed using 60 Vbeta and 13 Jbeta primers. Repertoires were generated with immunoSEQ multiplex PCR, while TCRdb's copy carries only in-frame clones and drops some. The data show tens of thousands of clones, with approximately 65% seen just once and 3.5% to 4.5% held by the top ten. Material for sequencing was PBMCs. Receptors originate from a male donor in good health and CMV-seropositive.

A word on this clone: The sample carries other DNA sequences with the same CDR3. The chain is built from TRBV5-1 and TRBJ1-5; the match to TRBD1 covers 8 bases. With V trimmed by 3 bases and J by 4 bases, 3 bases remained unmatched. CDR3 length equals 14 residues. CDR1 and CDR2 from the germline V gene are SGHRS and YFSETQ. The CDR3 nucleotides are TGCGCCAGCAGCTGGGACAGGAGTAATCAGCCCCAGCATTTT. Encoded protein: CASSWDRSNQPQHF.

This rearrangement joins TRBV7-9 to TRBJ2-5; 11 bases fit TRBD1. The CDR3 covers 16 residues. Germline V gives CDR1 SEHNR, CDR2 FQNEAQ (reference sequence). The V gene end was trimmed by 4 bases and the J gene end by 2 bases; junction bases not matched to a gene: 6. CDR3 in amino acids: CASSSWDRGRQETQYF. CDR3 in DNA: TGTGCCAGCAGCTCATGGGACAGGGGGAGACAAGAGACCCAGTACTTC.

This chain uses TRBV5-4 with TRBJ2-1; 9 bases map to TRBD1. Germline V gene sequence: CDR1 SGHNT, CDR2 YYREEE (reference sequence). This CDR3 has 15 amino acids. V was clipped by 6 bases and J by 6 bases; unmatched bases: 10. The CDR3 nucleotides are TGTGCCAGCATCCCAGGAGGGACAGGGACCAATGAGCAGTTCTTC. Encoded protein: CASIPGGTGTNEQFF.

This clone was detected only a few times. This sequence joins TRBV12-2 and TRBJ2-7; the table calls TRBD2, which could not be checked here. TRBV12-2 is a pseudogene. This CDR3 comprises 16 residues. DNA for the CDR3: TGTGCAAGTCGCTCAACCGACCCGAGAGGCTCCTACGAGCAGTACTTC. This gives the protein CASRSTDPRGSYEQYF.

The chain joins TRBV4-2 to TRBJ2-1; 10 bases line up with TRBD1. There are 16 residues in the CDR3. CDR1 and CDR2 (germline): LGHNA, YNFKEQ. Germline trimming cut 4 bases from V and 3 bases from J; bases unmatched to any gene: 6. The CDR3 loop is CASSLVGQGNYNEQFF. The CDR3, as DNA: TGTGCCAGCAGCCTCGTGGGACAGGGGAACTACAATGAGCAGTTCTTC.

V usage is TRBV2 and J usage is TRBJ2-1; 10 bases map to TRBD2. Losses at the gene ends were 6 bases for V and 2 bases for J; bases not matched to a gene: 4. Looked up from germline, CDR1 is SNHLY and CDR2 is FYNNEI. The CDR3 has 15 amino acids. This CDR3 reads CASSVLAGTYNEQFF. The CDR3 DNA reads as TGTGCCAGCAGCGTACTAGCGGGAACCTACAATGAGCAGTTCTTC.

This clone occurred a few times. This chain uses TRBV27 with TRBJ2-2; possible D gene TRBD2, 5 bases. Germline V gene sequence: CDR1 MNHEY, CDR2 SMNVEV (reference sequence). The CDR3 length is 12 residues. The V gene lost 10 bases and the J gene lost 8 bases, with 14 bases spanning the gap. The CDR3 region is CATSVGVGELFF. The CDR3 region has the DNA TGTGCCACTTCAGTCGGGGTTGGGGAGCTGTTTTTT.

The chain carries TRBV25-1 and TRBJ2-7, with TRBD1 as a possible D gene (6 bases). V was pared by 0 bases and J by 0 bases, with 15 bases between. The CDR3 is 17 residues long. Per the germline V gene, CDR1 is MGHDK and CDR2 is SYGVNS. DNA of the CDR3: TGTGCCAGCAGTGAATATCCCTTACAGGGTACCTCCTACGAGCAGTACTTC. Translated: CASSEYPLQGTSYEQYF.

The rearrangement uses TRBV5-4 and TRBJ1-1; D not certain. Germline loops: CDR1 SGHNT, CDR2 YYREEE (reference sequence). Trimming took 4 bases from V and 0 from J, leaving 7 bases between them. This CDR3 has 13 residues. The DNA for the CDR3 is TGTGCCAGCAGCCTCAGGTTGAACACTGAAGCTTTCTTT. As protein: CASSLRLNTEAFF.

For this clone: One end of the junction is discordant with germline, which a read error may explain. CDR3 amino acids: CASSQDRGGVVNF. The CDR3 DNA sequence: TGCGCCAGCAGCCAAGATCGGGGGGGCGTAGTGAACTTC. V gene TRBV4-1 combines with J gene TRBJ2-5, with TRBD2 identical over 8 bases. CDR1 and CDR2 (germline): MGHRA, YSYEKL. This CDR3 region has 13 residues.

The CDR3 DNA follows: TGCGCCAGCAGCCTGGGACTGGATAATTCACCCCTCCACTTT. Its protein product is CASSLGLDNSPLHF. V is TRBV5-1 and J is TRBJ1-6; TRBD1 is a possible D gene (5 bases). The germline V gene has CDR1 SGHRS and CDR2 YFSETQ. The CDR3 is made up of 14 amino acids. V lost 4 bases, J lost 5 bases, and 10 bases lay in between.

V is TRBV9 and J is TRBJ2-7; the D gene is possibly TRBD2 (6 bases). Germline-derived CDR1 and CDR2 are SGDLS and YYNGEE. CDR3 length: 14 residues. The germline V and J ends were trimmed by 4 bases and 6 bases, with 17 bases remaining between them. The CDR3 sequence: CASSPEPLASEQYF. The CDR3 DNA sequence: TGTGCCAGCAGCCCCGAACCCCTAGCGAGCGAGCAGTACTTC.

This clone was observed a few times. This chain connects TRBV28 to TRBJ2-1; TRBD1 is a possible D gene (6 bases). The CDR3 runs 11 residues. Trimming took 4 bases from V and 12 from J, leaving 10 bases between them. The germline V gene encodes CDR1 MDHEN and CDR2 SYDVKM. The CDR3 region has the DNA TGTGCCAGCAGTTCTCAGGGGCGGCAGTTCTTC. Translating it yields CASSSQGRQFF.

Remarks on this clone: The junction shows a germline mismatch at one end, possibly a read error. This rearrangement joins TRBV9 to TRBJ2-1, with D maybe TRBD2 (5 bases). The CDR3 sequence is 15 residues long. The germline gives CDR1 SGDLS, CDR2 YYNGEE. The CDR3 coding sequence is TGTGCCGGCAGCGTAGGTGACTATTCCAACAATGAGCAGTTCTTC. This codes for CAGSVGDYSNNEQFF.

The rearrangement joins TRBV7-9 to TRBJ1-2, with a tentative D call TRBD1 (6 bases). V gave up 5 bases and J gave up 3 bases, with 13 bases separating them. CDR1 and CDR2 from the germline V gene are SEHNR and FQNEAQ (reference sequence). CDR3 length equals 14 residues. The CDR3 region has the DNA TGTGCCAGCAGCCTTATGACAGGCTACTATGGCTACACCTTC. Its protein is CASSLMTGYYGYTF.

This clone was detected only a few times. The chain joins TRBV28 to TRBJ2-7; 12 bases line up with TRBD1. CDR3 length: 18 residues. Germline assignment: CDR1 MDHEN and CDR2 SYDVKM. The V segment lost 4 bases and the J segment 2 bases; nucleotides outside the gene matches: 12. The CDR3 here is CASSSPGQGAGTTYEQYF. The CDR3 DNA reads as TGTGCCAGCAGTTCCCCGGGACAGGGGGCGGGCACGACCTACGAGCAGTACTTC. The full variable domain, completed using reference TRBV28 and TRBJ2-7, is DVKVTQSSRYLVKRTGEKVFLECVQDMDHENMFWYRQDPGLGLRLIYFSYDVKMKEKGDIPEGYSVSREKKERFSLILESASTNQTSMYLCASSSPGQGAGTTYEQYFGPGTRLTVT.

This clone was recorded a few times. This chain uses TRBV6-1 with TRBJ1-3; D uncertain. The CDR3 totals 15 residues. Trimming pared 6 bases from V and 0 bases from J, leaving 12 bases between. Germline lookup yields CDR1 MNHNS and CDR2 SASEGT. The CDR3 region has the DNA TGTGCCAGCAGCTCCGATACAGCCTCTGGAAACACCATATATTTT. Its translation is CASSSDTASGNTIYF.

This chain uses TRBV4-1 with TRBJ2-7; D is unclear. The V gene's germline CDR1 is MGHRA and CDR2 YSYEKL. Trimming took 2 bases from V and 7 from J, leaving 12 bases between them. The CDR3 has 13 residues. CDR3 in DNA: TGCGCCAGCAGCCAACAGCCCCAGAGGGAGCAGTACTTC. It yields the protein CASSQQPQREQYF.

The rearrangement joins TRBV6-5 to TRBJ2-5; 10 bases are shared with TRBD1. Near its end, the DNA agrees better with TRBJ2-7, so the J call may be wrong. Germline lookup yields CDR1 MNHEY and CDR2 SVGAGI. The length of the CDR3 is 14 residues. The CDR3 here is CASSLTGGPYEQYF. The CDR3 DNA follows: TGTGCCAGCAGCCTGACAGGGGGCCCGTACGAGCAGTACTTC.

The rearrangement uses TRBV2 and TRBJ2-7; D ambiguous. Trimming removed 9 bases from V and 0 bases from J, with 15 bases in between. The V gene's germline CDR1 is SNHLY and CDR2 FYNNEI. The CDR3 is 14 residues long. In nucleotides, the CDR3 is TGTGCCAGTAACGAACGGGTGAGCTCCTACGAGCAGTACTTC. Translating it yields CASNERVSSYEQYF.

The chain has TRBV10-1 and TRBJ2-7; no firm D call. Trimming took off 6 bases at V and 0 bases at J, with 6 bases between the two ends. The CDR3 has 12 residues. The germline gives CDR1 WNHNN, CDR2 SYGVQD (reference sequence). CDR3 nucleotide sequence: TGCGCCAGCAGCGCCGGCTCCTACGAGCAGTACTTC. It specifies CASSAGSYEQYF.